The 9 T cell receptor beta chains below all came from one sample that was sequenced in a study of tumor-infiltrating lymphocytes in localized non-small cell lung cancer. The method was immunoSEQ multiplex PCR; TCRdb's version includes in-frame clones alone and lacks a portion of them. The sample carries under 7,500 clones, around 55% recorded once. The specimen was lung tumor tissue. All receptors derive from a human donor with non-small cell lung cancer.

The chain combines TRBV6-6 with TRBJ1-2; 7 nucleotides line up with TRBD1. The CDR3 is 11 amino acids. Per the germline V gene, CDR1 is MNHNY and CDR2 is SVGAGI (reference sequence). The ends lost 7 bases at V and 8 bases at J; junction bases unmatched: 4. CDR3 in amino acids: CASTDREGYTF. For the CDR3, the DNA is TGTGCCAGCACCGACAGGGAAGGCTACACCTTC.

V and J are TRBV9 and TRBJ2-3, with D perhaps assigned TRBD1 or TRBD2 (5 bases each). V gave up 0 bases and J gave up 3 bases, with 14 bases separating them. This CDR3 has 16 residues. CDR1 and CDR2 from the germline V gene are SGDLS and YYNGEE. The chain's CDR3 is CASSVGGVGRTDTQYF. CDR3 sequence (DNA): TGTGCCAGCAGCGTAGGAGGGGTTGGTAGGACAGATACGCAGTATTTT.

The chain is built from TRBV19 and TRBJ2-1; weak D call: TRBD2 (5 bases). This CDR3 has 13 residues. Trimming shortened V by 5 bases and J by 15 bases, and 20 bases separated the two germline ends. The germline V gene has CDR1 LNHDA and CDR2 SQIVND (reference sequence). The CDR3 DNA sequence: TGTGCCAGTAGTCCATTGGACTCCCCTGCAAGGTTCTTC. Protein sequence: CASSPLDSPARFF.

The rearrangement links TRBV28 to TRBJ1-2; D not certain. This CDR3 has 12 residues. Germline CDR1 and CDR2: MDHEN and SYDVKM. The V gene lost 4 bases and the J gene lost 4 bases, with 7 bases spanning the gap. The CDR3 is CASSSLLYGYTF. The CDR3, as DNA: TGTGCCAGCAGTTCCTTGCTCTATGGCTACACCTTC.

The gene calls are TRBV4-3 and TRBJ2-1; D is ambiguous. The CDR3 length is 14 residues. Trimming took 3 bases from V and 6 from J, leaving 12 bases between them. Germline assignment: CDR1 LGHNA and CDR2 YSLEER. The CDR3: CASSQSTDTNEQFF. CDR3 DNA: TGCGCCAGCAGCCAGAGCACAGATACCAATGAGCAGTTCTTC.

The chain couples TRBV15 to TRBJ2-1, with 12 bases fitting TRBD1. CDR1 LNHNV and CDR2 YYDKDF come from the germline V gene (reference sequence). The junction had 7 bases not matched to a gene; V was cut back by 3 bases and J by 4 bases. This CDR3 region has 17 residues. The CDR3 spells CATSSYKGQGAYNEQFF. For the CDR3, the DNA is TGTGCCACCAGCAGTTACAAGGGACAGGGGGCTTACAATGAGCAGTTCTTC.

CDR3 sequence reads: CASSRTENQPQHF. CDR3 nucleotide sequence: TGTGCCAGCAGTCGGACAGAGAATCAGCCCCAGCATTTT. The rearrangement uses TRBV6-6 and TRBJ1-5; TRBD1 is a possible D gene (6 bases). The V and J ends lost 5 bases and 4 bases respectively, with 9 bases between them. Germline V gives CDR1 MNHNY, CDR2 SVGAGI (reference sequence). This CDR3 contains 13 residues.

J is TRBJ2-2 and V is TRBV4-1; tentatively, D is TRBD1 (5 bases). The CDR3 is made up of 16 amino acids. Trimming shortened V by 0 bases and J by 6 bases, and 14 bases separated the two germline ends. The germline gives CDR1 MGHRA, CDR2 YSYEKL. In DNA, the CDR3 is TGCGCCAGCAGCCAAGAGCAGGGTATGAGGTCCGGGGAGCTGTTTTTT. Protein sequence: CASSQEQGMRSGELFF.

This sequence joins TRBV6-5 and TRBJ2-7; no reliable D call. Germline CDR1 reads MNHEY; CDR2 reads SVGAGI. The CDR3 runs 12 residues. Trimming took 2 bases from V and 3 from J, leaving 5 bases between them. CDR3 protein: CASSYRDYEQYF. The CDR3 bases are TGTGCCAGCAGTTACAGGGACTACGAGCAGTACTTC.